These 26 T cell receptor beta chains were sequenced from one sample in a study of chemoradiotherapy in HPV16-positive cancers (dated 2022 in TCRdb). The protocol used for the library was the immunoSEQ multiplex PCR assay. In its TCRdb copy, this immuneACCESS table keeps in-frame sequences only and misses some clones. Where compared with another copy, unresolved V genes explain less than half of these, and the others have no known cause. The sample table contains 9,500 to 15,000 clones; only one count was recorded for 77% of them. Approximately 1% of the sample comes from the top ten. Sampling took place from a patient who underwent chemoradiotherapy. Receptors originate from a human donor with HPV-associated anogenital cancer.

The chain is built from TRBV5-1 and TRBJ2-7; weak D call: TRBD1 (6 bases). Germline values: CDR1 SGHRS, CDR2 YFSETQ. The V and J ends lost 0 bases and 4 bases respectively, with 14 bases between them. This CDR3 spans 15 amino acids. The CDR3 loop reads CASSLATGQLYEQYF. The CDR3 DNA reads as TGCGCCAGCAGCTTGGCCACCGGACAGCTATACGAGCAGTACTTC.

The chain employs TRBV19 and TRBJ2-5, with a tentative D call TRBD1 (5 bases). V dropped 0 bases and J dropped 4 bases, with 12 bases sitting between them. The CDR3 runs to 15 residues. Germline CDR1 reads LNHDA; CDR2 reads SQIVND (reference sequence). In DNA form, the CDR3 reads TGTGCCAGTAGTATAGACTCTAGGGGTGGAGAGACCCAGTACTTC. Translating it yields CASSIDSRGGETQYF.

Regarding this clone: The germline gene is not matched at one end of the junction; a read error may be the cause. This chain connects TRBV5-6 to TRBJ2-3, with D possibly being TRBD1 or TRBD2 (5 bases each). This CDR3 is 15 amino acids long. The germline V gene encodes CDR1 SGHDT and CDR2 YYEEEE. The CDR3 nucleotides read TGTGCCAGCAACTTGGGACCCCGAGCCACAGATACGCAGTATTTT. Encoded protein: CASNLGPRATDTQYF.

The gene calls are TRBV7-9 and TRBJ1-2; no clear D gene. CDR3 length equals 14 residues. Germline-derived CDR1 and CDR2 are SEHNR and FQNEAQ (reference sequence). V lost 2 bases and J 0 bases, leaving 7 bases between the germline ends. The CDR3 DNA reads TGTGCCAGCAGCTTACCGGGCGCTAACTATGGCTACACCTTC. Translation: CASSLPGANYGYTF. Drawing the rest from reference TRBV7-9 and TRBJ1-2, the complete variable domain is DTGVSQNPRHKITKRGQNVTFRCDPISEHNRLYWYRQTLGQGPEFLTYFQNEAQLEKSRLLSDRFSAERPKGSFSTLEIQRTEQGDSAMYLCASSLPGANYGYTFGSGTRLTVV.

The chain carries TRBV28 and TRBJ1-1; D gene unclear. V lost 5 bases to trimming and J lost 7 bases, with 11 bases between them. Germline CDR1 MDHEN, CDR2 SYDVKM. CDR3 length equals 12 residues. The CDR3 nucleotides read TGTGCCAGCAGTCAGACCCTTTTTGAAGCTTTCTTT. This codes for CASSQTLFEAFF.

This clone appeared a few times. The J gene is TRBJ2-7, the V gene TRBV27, with 7 bases aligning to TRBD2. The CDR3 has 15 amino acids. J was trimmed by 5 bases and V by 5 bases; bases with no gene match: 12. Per germline, CDR1 MNHEY and CDR2 SMNVEV (reference sequence). The CDR3 DNA follows: TGTGCCAGCAGTGTACTAGCGCGACCTCTCCACGAGCAGTACTTC. It encodes CASSVLARPLHEQYF.

This rearrangement joins TRBV27 to TRBJ2-1; 7 nucleotides agree with TRBD1. CDR1 and CDR2 from the germline V gene are MNHEY and SMNVEV (reference sequence). The CDR3 consists of 14 residues. Trimming removed 6 bases from V and 0 bases from J; junction bases left unmatched: 2. The CDR3 loop is CASSRDSSYNEQFF. The CDR3 bases are TGTGCCAGCAGCCGGGACAGCTCCTACAATGAGCAGTTCTTC.

This clone appeared a few times. The chain is built from TRBV7-3 and TRBJ2-5; D could derive from TRBD1 or TRBD2 (5 bases each). This CDR3 region has 15 residues. V was clipped by 5 bases and J by 1 base, with 14 bases between them. Germline CDR1 is SGHTA and CDR2 is FQGTGA. The CDR3 loop is CASSPPPGPQETQYF. The CDR3 DNA reads TGTGCCAGCAGCCCCCCTCCGGGGCCCCAAGAGACCCAGTACTTC.

The chain links TRBV5-8 to TRBJ2-2, with 7 positions matching TRBD1. The CDR3 has 15 residues. J gave up 2 bases and V 3 bases, and 4 bases lay outside the gene matches. CDR1 and CDR2 from the germline V gene are SGHTS and YDEGEE. The CDR3: CASSWGTVNTGELFF. The CDR3 nucleotides read TGTGCCAGCAGCTGGGGGACAGTAAACACCGGGGAGCTGTTTTTT.

A few counts support this clone. The genes are TRBV5-6 and TRBJ2-2; possibly TRBD2 for D (6 bases). The CDR3 is 16 amino acids. Germline V gene sequence: CDR1 SGHDT, CDR2 YYEEEE. V was shortened by 2 bases and J by 3 bases, with 14 bases between the two germline ends. The CDR3 is CASSFLPGLHTGELFF. The CDR3 nucleotides are TGTGCCAGCAGCTTCCTGCCGGGACTGCACACCGGGGAGCTGTTTTTT.

CDR3 sequence (DNA): TGCGCCAGCAGTGTTTTGGGCCGTAAACCCCACGAGCAGTACTTC. Translation: CASSVLGRKPHEQYF. The chain is built from TRBV10-2 and TRBJ2-7; D is ambiguous. Trimming shortened V by 4 bases and J by 5 bases, and 18 bases separated the two germline ends. The CDR3 covers 15 residues. The germline V gene has CDR1 WSHSY and CDR2 SAAADI.

The rearrangement uses TRBV7-8 and TRBJ2-7; tentatively, D is TRBD1 or TRBD2 (5 bases each). Trimming cost V 4 bases and J 7 bases, with 32 bases left between them. CDR3 length equals 19 residues. CDR1 is SGHVS and CDR2 is FQNEAQ in the germline V gene. CDR3 sequence: CASSSTSFFRGTGLREQYF. The CDR3 DNA reads as TGTGCCAGCAGCTCCACCAGTTTTTTCCGTGGGACGGGGTTGAGGGAGCAGTACTTC.

This clone was counted a few times. The V and J genes are TRBV11-3 and TRBJ1-1; D is unclear. CDR1 is SGHNT, CDR2 YENEEA, per germline. There are 12 residues in the CDR3. Trimming pared 5 bases from V and 2 bases from J, leaving 6 bases between. In nucleotides, the CDR3 is TGTGCCAGCAGCCGCGAAAACACTGAAGCTTTCTTT. Its protein product is CASSRENTEAFF.

The chain links TRBV5-1 to TRBJ2-5; 11 bases map to TRBD2. The CDR3 sequence is 16 residues long. V gave up 4 bases and J gave up 4 bases; unmatched junction bases: 9. Germline V gene lookup returns CDR1 SGHRS and CDR2 YFSETQ. Written as DNA, the CDR3 is TGCGCCAGCAGCCCTCCCATAGCGGGAGGGCCAGAGACCCAGTACTTC. Residues: CASSPPIAGGPETQYF. The full variable domain, its missing parts supplied by reference TRBV5-1 and TRBJ2-5, is KAGVTQTPRYLIKTRGQQVTLSCSPISGHRSVSWYQQTPGQGLQFLFEYFSETQRNKGNFPGRFSGRQFSNSRSEMNVSTLELGDSALYLCASSPPIAGGPETQYFGPGTRLLVL.

The chain joins TRBV2 to TRBJ2-1; a possible D gene is TRBD2 (7 bases). The length of the CDR3 is 19 residues. Trimming pared 9 bases from V and 0 bases from J, leaving 27 bases between. CDR1 is SNHLY, CDR2 FYNNEI, per germline. The CDR3 here is CASSSLGRAKGGSYNEQFF. The DNA for the CDR3 is TGTGCCAGTTCATCCCTTGGGAGGGCCAAGGGGGGCTCCTACAATGAGCAGTTCTTC.

To note about this clone: One junction end does not reproduce the germline sequence, and a read error may be involved. The genes are TRBV6-1 and TRBJ1-2; D is undetermined. Per the germline V gene, CDR1 is MNHNS and CDR2 is SASEGT. CDR3 length equals 10 residues. CDR3 sequence (DNA): TGCCCCAGAGGGTCGTGTGGCTACACCTTC. Translation: CPRGSCGYTF.

This chain uses TRBV7-3 with TRBJ2-1; D gene uncertain. Germline V gene lookup returns CDR1 SGHTA and CDR2 FQGTGA. V was pared by 5 bases and J by 0 bases, with 5 bases between. The CDR3 is made up of 13 amino acids. The CDR3 DNA reads TGTGCCAGCAGCCTGAGCTCCTACAATGAGCAGTTCTTC. This translates into CASSLSSYNEQFF. Using reference TRBV7-3 and TRBJ2-1 for the parts outside the CDR3, the full variable domain is GAGVSQTPSNKVTEKGKYVELRCDPISGHTALYWYRQSLGQGPEFLIYFQGTGAADDSGLPNDRFFAVRPEGSVSTLKIQRTERGDSAVYLCASSLSSYNEQFFGPGTRLTVL.

This chain uses TRBV11-3 with TRBJ1-2, with no clear D. The CDR3 is 12 amino acids. Per germline, CDR1 SGHNT and CDR2 YENEEA. The V gene lost 2 bases and the J gene lost 6 bases, with 7 bases spanning the gap. DNA for the CDR3: TGTGCCAGCAGCTTAACGGCCAATGGCTACACCTTC. As protein: CASSLTANGYTF.

This clone was observed a few times. The rearrangement joins TRBV5-4 to TRBJ2-1, with D perhaps TRBD2 (6 bases). The CDR3 sequence is 15 residues long. Looked up from germline, CDR1 is SGHNT and CDR2 is YYREEE (reference sequence). The V end lost 1 base, the J end lost 8 bases, and 16 bases lay between the germline ends. The CDR3 DNA follows: TGTGCCAGCAGCTTGCTAGGAGGGGCGAGGGATGAGCAGTTCTTC. It specifies CASSLLGGARDEQFF.

Concerning this clone itself: The same CDR3 can be traced to other DNA sequences in this sample. The rearrangement links TRBV5-1 to TRBJ1-3; D remains ambiguous. V was shortened by 0 bases and J by 4 bases, with 2 bases between the two germline ends. This CDR3 has 12 amino acids. Looked up from germline, CDR1 is SGHRS and CDR2 is YFSETQ. Here the CDR3 reads CASSLEGNTIYF. DNA for the CDR3: TGCGCCAGCAGCTTGGAAGGAAACACCATATATTTT.

The rearrangement joins TRBV9 to TRBJ1-1; 8 bases match TRBD1. The CDR3 runs 15 residues. The germline CDR1 and CDR2 sequences are SGDLS and YYNGEE. The ends lost 3 bases at V and 4 bases at J; junction bases unmatched: 8. The chain's CDR3 is CASSARATGGTEAFF. CDR3 bases: TGTGCCAGCAGCGCCCGGGCAACAGGGGGCACTGAAGCTTTCTTT.

The gene calls are TRBV19 and TRBJ1-1; TRBD1 agrees at 10 bases. Germline CDR1 is LNHDA and CDR2 is SQIVND (reference sequence). J lost 2 bases, V lost 8 bases, and 2 bases had no gene match. The CDR3 totals 13 residues. CDR3 bases: TGTGCCAGTCGGGACAGGGGAAACACTGAAGCTTTCTTT. This translates into CASRDRGNTEAFF.

J is TRBJ2-2 and V is TRBV9; TRBD1 might be the D (6 bases). The CDR3 is 15 residues long. V lost 4 bases and J lost 3, with 13 bases in between. CDR1 is SGDLS and CDR2 is YYNGEE in the germline V gene. CDR3 region: CASSTSGGYTGELFF. The CDR3 DNA is TGTGCCAGCAGCACCAGTGGGGGCTACACCGGGGAGCTGTTTTTT.

This clone has just a few counts. The V and J genes are TRBV15 and TRBJ2-2; D not resolved. Germline lookup yields CDR1 LNHNV and CDR2 YYDKDF (reference sequence). V dropped 5 bases and J dropped 7 bases, with 11 bases sitting between them. This CDR3 is 13 amino acids long. CDR3 sequence reads: CATSVRPYGELFF. The CDR3 DNA follows: TGTGCCACCAGCGTCCGCCCGTACGGGGAGCTGTTTTTT. The full variable domain, in which reference TRBV15 and TRBJ2-2 provide the parts outside the CDR3, is DAMVIQNPRYQVTQFGKPVTLSCSQTLNHNVMYWYQQKSSQAPKLLFHYYDKDFNNEADTPDNFQSRRPNTSFCFLDIRSPGLGDTAMYLCATSVRPYGELFFGEGSRLTVL.

The chain uses TRBV7-2 and TRBJ2-1; 14 nucleotides line up with TRBD2. The germline CDR1 and CDR2 sequences are SGHTA and FQGNSA. The CDR3 covers 15 residues. J gave up 5 bases and V 5 bases, and 2 bases lay outside the gene matches. The CDR3 here is CASSRLAGGNNEQFF. The CDR3 DNA sequence: TGTGCCAGCAGCAGACTAGCGGGAGGGAACAATGAGCAGTTCTTC.

The rearrangement uses TRBV2 and TRBJ2-2, with 11 bases that match TRBD2. The V and J ends lost 3 bases and 6 bases, in that order; junction bases with no gene match: 12. Looked up from germline, CDR1 is SNHLY and CDR2 is FYNNEI. CDR3 length: 18 amino acids. CDR3: CASSDALLAGEWAGELFF. CDR3 nucleotide sequence: TGTGCCAGCAGTGACGCCCTACTAGCGGGAGAATGGGCCGGGGAGCTGTTTTTT.